These T cell receptor beta chains were read from a single sample in a study of OX40 agonist ivuxolimab in advanced cancers. Profiled with immunoSEQ multiplex PCR; TCRdb holds only in-frame clones, not every one. The table includes tens of thousands of clones, more than 75% detected once. This specimen was CD4+ or CD8+ T cells sorted from blood, taken in a trial of the OX40 agonist ivuxolimab. The receptors come from an adult with an advanced solid tumor such as melanoma, head and neck, liver or kidney cancer. The conserved cysteine and the conserved F or W are not part of the CDR3 here. Expanded clones get a size class; other rows say once, few or many, or leave the size out.

V gene	clone size	J gene	CDR3 protein
TRBV19	-	TRBJ1-1	ASSIGTGNTEAF
TRBV4-3	-	TRBJ2-5	ASSHRQAGEETQY
TRBV28	-	TRBJ1-1	ASSFLTKNTEAF
TRBV5-1	-	TRBJ2-2	ASSFRGESTGELF
TRBV5-4	once	TRBJ2-7	ASRSAIDYEQY
TRBV5-8	-	TRBJ1-1	ASSLELMNTEAF
TRBV5-6	-	TRBJ2-7	ASSNWRTVTYEQY
TRBV15	once	TRBJ2-5	ATGGFGGLQETQY
TRBV28	-	TRBJ1-5	ASSLLVNQPQH
TRBV11-2	-	TRBJ2-1	ASSLGGGYNEQF
TRBV28	-	TRBJ1-6	ASSPPLTGDSPLH
TRBV7-2	-	TRBJ2-7	ASSLWGYEQY
TRBV4-1	-	TRBJ1-2	ASSHPGGTNPLRAGYT
TRBV2	-	TRBJ2-1	ASRDRQGMNNEQF
TRBV5-1	-	TRBJ2-2	ASSPTEQRLF
TRBV28	-	TRBJ1-5	ASSLPGGNSNQPQH
TRBV19	few	TRBJ2-1	ASSPWTHYNEQF
TRBV4-3	-	TRBJ1-3	ASSQEEAWGLGNTIY
TRBV20-1	-	TRBJ2-1	SASRGEQF
TRBV2	-	TRBJ2-6	ARMTGHYSGANVLT
TRBV7-9	-	TRBJ2-7	ASSLAWTGLNEQY
TRBV5-4	-	TRBJ2-5	ASSLVEGRQETQY
TRBV5-6	few	TRBJ2-1	ASSSGDSVFQEQF
TRBV28	-	TRBJ2-7	ASSQPSGQEQY
TRBV7-9	-	TRBJ1-5	ASSLYDGNQPQH
TRBV7-2	-	TRBJ2-3	ASSFHWSGGLSDTQY
TRBV4-2	-	TRBJ2-3	ASSQDFRGSDTQY
TRBV13	-	TRBJ1-5	ASSFVGGNQPQH
TRBV5-1	-	TRBJ2-1	ASSLAGQGKIEQF
TRBV7-2	-	TRBJ2-2	ASSLVAAGAGELF
TRBV10-2	-	TRBJ2-5	ASRMWHQETQY
TRBV19	-	TRBJ1-5	ASSTGTGTYSNQPQH
TRBV6-5	-	TRBJ2-1	ASSYSIGAGNNEQF
TRBV27	few	TRBJ2-3	ASSSVAGGFLGRTDTQY
TRBV10-2	-	TRBJ1-2	ASSDGNTNYGYT
TRBV15	-	TRBJ2-7	ATSRSTSGGSYEQY
TRBV6-5	-	TRBJ1-3	ASSYSGEYAGNTIY
TRBV9	once	TRBJ1-2	ASSTGVHGYT
TRBV10-1	-	TRBJ2-1	ASSGDTYNEQF
TRBV27	-	TRBJ2-7	ASSLSGSYEQY
TRBV4-1	-	TRBJ1-2	ASSHRQGAFDYGYT
TRBV5-6	once	TRBJ1-2	ASSFTGAIAYT
TRBV6-6	once	TRBJ1-5	ASSYSRTGANQPQH
TRBV7-3	-	TRBJ1-6	ASSRDSTPNSPLH
TRBV4-2	few	TRBJ1-5	ASSPERGNQPQH
TRBV10-1	-	TRBJ1-4	ASSGYEKLF